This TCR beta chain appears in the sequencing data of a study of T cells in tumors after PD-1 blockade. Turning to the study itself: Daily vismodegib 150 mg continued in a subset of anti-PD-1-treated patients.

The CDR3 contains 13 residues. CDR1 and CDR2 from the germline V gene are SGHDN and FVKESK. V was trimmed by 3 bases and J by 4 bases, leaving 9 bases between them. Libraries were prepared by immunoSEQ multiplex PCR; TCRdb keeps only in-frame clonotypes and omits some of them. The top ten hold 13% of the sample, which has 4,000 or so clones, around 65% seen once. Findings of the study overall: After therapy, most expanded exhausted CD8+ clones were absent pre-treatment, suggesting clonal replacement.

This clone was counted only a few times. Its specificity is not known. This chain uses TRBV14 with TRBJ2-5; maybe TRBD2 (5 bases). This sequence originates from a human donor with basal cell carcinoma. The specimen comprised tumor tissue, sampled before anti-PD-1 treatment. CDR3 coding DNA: TGTGCCAGCAGCCAGCTAGGGAGAGAGACCCAGTACTTC. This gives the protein CASSQLGRETQYF.